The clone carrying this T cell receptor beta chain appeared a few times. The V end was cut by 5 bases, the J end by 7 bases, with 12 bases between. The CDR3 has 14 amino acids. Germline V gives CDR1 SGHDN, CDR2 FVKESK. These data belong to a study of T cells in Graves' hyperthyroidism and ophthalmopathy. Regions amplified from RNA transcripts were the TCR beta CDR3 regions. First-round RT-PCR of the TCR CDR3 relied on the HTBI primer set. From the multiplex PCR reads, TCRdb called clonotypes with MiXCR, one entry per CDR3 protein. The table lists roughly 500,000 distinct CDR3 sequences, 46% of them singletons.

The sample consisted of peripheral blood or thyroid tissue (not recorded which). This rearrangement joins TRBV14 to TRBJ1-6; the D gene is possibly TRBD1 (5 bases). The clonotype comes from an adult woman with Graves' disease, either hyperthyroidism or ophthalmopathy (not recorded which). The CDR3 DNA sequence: TGTGCCAGCAGCTTCCGTGGGGGAAATTCACCCCTCCACTTT. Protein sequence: CASSFRGGNSPLHF.